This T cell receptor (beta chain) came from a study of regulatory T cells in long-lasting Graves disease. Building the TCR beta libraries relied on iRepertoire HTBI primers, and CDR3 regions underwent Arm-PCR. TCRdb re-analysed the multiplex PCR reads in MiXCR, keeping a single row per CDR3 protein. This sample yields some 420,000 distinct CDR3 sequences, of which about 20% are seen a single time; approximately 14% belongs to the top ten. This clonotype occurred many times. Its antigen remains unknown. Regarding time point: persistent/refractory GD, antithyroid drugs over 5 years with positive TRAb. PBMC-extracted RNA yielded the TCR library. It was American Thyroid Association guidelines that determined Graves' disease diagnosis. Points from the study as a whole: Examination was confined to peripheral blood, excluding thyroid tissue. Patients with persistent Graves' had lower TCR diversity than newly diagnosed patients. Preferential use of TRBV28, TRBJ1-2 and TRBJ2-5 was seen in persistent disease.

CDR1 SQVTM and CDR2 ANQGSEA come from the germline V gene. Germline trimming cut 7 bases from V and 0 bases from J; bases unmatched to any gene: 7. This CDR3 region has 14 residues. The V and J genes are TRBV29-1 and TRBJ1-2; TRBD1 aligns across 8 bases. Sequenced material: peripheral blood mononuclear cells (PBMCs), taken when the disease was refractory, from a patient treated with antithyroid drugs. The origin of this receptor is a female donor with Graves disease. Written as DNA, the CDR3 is TGCAGCGGCGCCGGGACAGGATCTAACTATGGCTACACCTTC. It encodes CSGAGTGSNYGYTF.